These 5 T cell receptor beta chains came from one sample sequenced in a study of T cells in Graves' hyperthyroidism and ophthalmopathy. TCR beta CDR3 sequences were amplified from RNA transcripts. The HTBI primer set was used in a first-round RT-PCR of the TCR CDR3. From the multiplex PCR reads, TCRdb called clonotypes with MiXCR, one entry per CDR3 protein. The top ten clones hold nearly 8.5% of a sample with approximately 590,000 distinct CDR3 sequences, 46% of them seen once. Sequencing was done on a sample of peripheral blood or thyroid tissue (not recorded which). The origin of the receptors is a woman under 30 with Graves' hyperthyroidism.

In its sample, this clonotype was seen a few times. CDR3 region: CASSPADEQYF. The CDR3 nucleotides read TGTGCCAGCAGCCCTGCGGACGAGCAGTACTTC. V and J are TRBV7-2 and TRBJ2-7; unclear D gene. V lost 5 bases and J 5 bases, leaving 7 bases between the germline ends. CDR3 length equals 11 residues. The germline V gene has CDR1 SGHTA and CDR2 FQGNSA.

A few counts support this clonotype. The V gene is TRBV27, the J gene TRBJ1-6; D is unresolved. CDR3 length: 13 amino acids. Trimming took 0 bases from V and 7 from J, leaving 4 bases between them. CDR1 and CDR2 (germline): MNHEY, SMNVEV (reference sequence). The CDR3 DNA reads as TGTGCCAGCAGTTTATCACCGAATTCACCCCTCCACTTT. Translated: CASSLSPNSPLHF.

This clonotype has a count of ten or more. The gene calls are TRBV13 and TRBJ2-7; D is undetermined. The V gene lost 5 bases and the J gene lost 5 bases, with 7 bases spanning the gap. Germline CDR1 reads PRHDT; CDR2 reads FYEKMQ (reference sequence). The CDR3 is made up of 11 amino acids. The CDR3 reads CASSTTDEQYF. DNA for the CDR3: TGTGCCAGCAGCACAACGGACGAGCAGTACTTC.

This sequence joins TRBV24-1 and TRBJ2-3; D not certain. CDR3 length: 13 residues. Germline V gene sequence: CDR1 KGHDR, CDR2 SFDVKD. Trimming cost V 4 bases and J 1 base, with 5 bases left between them. CDR3 sequence reads: CATSELRTDTQYF. The CDR3 DNA follows: TGTGCCACCAGTGAACTTCGCACAGATACGCAGTATTTT.

J is TRBJ1-5 and V is TRBV7-6, with no clear D. The CDR3 consists of 15 residues. The germline V gene has CDR1 SGHVS and CDR2 FNYEAQ. Trimming took 2 bases from V and 7 from J, leaving 15 bases between them. CDR3 in amino acids: CASSLSPMEGQPQHF. The CDR3 DNA reads TGTGCCAGCAGCTTATCACCGATGGAGGGACAGCCCCAGCATTTT.